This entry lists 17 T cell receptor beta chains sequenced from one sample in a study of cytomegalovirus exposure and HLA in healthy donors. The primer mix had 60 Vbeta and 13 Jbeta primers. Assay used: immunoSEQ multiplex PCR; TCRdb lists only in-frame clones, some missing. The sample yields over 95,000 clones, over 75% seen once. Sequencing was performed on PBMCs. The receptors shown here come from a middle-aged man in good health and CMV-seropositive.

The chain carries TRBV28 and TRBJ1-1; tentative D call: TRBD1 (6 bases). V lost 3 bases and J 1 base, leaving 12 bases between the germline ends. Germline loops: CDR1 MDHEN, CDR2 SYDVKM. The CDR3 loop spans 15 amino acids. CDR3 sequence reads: CASSLGGGGNTEAFF. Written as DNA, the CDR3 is TGTGCCAGCAGTTTGGGGGGGGGCGGGAACACTGAAGCTTTCTTT.

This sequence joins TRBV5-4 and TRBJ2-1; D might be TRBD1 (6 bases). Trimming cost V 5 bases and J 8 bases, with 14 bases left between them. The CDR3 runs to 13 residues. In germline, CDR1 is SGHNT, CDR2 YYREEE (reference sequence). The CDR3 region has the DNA TGTGCCAGCAGTAAACAGGGTGGCCATGAGCAGTTCTTC. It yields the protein CASSKQGGHEQFF.

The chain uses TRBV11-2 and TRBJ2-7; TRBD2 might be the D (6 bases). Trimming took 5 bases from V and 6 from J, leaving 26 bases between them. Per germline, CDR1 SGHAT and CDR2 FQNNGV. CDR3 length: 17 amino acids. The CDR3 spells CASSPAGSVASVREQYF. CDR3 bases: TGTGCCAGCAGCCCAGCGGGCTCGGTGGCTAGCGTTCGCGAGCAGTACTTC.

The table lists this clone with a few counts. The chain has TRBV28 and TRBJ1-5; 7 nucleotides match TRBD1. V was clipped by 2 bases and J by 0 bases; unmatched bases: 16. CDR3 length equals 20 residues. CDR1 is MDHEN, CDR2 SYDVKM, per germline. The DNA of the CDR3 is TGTGCCAGCAGTTTAAAAAGGACAGGTTTTGGGTTGTTTAGCAATCAGCCCCAGCATTTT. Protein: CASSLKRTGFGLFSNQPQHF.

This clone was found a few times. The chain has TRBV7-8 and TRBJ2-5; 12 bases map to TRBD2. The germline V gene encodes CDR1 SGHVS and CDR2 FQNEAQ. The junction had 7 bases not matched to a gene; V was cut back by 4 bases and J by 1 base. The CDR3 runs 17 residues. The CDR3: CASSSPKTSGGQETQYF. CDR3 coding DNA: TGTGCCAGCAGCTCCCCCAAGACTAGCGGGGGCCAAGAGACCCAGTACTTC.

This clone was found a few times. The DNA of the CDR3 is TGTGCCAGCAGTGGCCGACAACCCAATGAGCAGTTCTTC. It encodes CASSGRQPNEQFF. V usage is TRBV6-1 and J usage is TRBJ2-1; D is undetermined. CDR3 size: 13 residues. V was pared by 4 bases and J by 6 bases, with 10 bases between. Germline V gene lookup returns CDR1 MNHNS and CDR2 SASEGT.

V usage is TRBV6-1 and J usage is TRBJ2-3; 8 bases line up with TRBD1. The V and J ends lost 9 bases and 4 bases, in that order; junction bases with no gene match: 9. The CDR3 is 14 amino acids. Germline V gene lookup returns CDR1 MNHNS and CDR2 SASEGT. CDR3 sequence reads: CASGGQEGPDTQYF. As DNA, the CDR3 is TGTGCCAGTGGGGGACAGGAGGGTCCAGATACGCAGTATTTT.

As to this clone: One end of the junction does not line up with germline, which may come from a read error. CDR3 in amino acids: CASSLGGGSQETQYF. The CDR3 DNA reads TGTGCTAGCAGCTTAGGGGGTGGGAGCCAGGAGACCCAGTACTTC. The rearrangement uses TRBV7-7 and TRBJ2-5; maybe TRBD1 (6 bases). Germline CDR1 is SSHAT and CDR2 is FNYEAQ (reference sequence). This CDR3 spans 15 amino acids. The whole variable domain, remainder taken from reference TRBV7-7 and TRBJ2-5, is GAGVSQSPRYKVTKRGQDVTLRCDPISSHATLYWYQQALGQGPEFLTYFNYEAQPDKSGLPSDRFSAERPEGSISTLTIQRTEQRDSAMYRCASSLGGGSQETQYFGPGTRLLVL.

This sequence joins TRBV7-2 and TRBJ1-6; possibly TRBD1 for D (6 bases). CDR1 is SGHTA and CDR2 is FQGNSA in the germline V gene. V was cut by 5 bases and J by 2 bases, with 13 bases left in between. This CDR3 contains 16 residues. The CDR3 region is CASSSRGFPYNSPLHF. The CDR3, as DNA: TGTGCCAGCAGCAGTAGGGGGTTCCCCTATAATTCACCCCTCCACTTT.

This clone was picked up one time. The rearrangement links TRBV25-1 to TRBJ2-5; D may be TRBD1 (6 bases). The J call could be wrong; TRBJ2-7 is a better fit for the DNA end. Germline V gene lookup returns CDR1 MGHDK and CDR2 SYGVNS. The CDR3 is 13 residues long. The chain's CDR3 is CASRAGVYYEQYF. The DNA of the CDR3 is TGTGCCAGCCGCGCAGGGGTGTACTACGAGCAGTACTTC.

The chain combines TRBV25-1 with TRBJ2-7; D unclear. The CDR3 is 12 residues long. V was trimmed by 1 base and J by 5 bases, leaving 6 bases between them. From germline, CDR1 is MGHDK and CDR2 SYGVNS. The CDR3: CASSEFLDEQYF. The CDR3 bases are TGTGCCAGCAGTGAATTCCTCGACGAGCAGTACTTC.

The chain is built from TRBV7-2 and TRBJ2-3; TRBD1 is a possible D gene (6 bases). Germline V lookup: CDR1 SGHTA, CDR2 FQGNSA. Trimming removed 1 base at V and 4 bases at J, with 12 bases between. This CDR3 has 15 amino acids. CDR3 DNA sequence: TGTGCCAGCAGCTTAGACTTCGGGACATCAGATACGCAGTATTTT. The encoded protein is CASSLDFGTSDTQYF.

The CDR3 DNA sequence: TGTGCCAGCAGTGAAGGGACAGCGAGGGCCGGGGAGCTGTTTTTT. Encoded protein: CASSEGTARAGELFF. The rearrangement joins TRBV6-1 to TRBJ2-2, with D possibly matching TRBD1 (6 bases). Germline V lookup: CDR1 MNHNS, CDR2 SASEGT. The CDR3 extends over 15 amino acids. The V end lost 1 base, the J end lost 6 bases, and 12 bases lay between the germline ends.

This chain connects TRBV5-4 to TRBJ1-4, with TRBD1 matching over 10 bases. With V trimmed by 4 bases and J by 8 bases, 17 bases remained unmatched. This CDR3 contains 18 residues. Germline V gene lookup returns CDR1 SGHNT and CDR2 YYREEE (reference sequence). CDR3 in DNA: TGTGCCAGCAGCATAGGGGACAGGGGTTTTGCTCACGAAGAAAAACTGTTTTTT. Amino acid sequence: CASSIGDRGFAHEEKLFF.

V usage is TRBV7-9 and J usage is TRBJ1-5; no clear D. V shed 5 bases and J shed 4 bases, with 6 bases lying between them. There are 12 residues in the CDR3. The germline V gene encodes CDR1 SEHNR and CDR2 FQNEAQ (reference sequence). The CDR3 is CASSRGNQPQHF. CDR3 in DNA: TGTGCCAGCAGCAGAGGGAATCAGCCCCAGCATTTT.

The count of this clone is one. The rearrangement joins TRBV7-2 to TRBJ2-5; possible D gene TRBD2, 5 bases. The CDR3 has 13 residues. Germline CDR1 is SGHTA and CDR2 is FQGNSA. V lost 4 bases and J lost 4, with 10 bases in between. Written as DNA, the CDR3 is TGTGCCAGCAGCTGGTCGGGATCAGAGACCCAGTACTTC. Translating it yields CASSWSGSETQYF.

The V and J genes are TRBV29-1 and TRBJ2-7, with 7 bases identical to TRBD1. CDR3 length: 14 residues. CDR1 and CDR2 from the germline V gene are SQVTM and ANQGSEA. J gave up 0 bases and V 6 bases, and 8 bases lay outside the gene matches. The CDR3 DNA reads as TGCAGCGTGAGGACAGGCGAATTCTCCTACGAGCAGTACTTC. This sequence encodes CSVRTGEFSYEQYF.